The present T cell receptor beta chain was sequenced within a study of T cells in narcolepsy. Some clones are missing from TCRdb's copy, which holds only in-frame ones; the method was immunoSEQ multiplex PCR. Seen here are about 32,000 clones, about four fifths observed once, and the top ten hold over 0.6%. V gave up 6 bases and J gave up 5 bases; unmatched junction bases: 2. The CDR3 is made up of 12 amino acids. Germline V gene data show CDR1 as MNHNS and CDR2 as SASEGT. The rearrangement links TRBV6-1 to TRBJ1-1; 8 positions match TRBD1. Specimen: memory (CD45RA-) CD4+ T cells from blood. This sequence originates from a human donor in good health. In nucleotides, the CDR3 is TGTGCCAGCAGGCGGACAGGGACTGAAGCTTTCTTT. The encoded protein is CASRRTGTEAFF.